The clone carrying this TCR beta chain appeared once. Its antigen is unknown. This sample is drawn from a study of beta chain features in type 1 diabetes. Every isolated RNA sample was fully reverse transcribed, so sequencing captured expressed TCRB transcripts. Around 3.5 million reads on average were seen across naive, central memory and regulatory T cell samples. Sequenced by immunoSEQ multiplex PCR; TCRdb stores in-frame clones only, minus some. This sample has around 500,000 clones, with approximately 30% found just once. The CDR3 sequence is 16 residues long. Germline V gene sequence: CDR1 SGHTA, CDR2 FQGNSA. Between the trimmed V and J ends, which lost 1 base and 7 bases, there was a span of 20 bases. Study-level results: For Type 1 diabetes patients, all four CD4+ subsets carried TCRB CDR3s that were moderately but significantly shorter. Shorter templates might be favored by PCR, equally in patients and controls. Individuals with type 1 diabetes displayed fewer insertions and more deletions at VDJ junctions.

V usage is TRBV7-2 and J usage is TRBJ2-7; D remains unclear. Sequenced: naive CD4+ T cells from blood. This clonotype was sampled from a man aged 18 to 29 in good health. The CDR3 is CASSLDWQVPMREQYF. CDR3 in DNA: TGTGCCAGCAGCTTAGATTGGCAGGTTCCTATGCGGGAGCAGTACTTC. The whole variable domain, remainder taken from reference TRBV7-2 and TRBJ2-7, is GAGVSQSPSNKVTEKGKDVELRCDPISGHTALYWYRQSLGQGLEFLIYFQGNSAPDKSGLPSDRFSAERTGGSVSTLTIQRTQQEDSAVYLCASSLDWQVPMREQYFGPGTRLTVT.